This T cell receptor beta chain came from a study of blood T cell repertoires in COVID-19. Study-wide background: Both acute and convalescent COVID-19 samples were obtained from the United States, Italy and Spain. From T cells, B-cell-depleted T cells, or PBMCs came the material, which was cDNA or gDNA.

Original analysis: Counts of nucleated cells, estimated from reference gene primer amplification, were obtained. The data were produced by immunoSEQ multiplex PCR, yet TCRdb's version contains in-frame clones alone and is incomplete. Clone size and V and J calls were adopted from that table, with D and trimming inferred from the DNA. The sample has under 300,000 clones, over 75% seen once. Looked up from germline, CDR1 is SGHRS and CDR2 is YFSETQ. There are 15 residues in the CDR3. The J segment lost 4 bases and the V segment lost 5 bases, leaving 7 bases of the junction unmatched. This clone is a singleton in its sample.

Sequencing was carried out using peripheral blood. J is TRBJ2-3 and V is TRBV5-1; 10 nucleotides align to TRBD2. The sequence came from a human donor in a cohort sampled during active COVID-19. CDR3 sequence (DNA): TGCGCCAGCAGAGTAGTGAGCGGGAGGGCAGATACGCAGTATTTT. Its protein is CASRVVSGRADTQYF. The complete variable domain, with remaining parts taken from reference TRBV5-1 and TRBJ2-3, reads KAGVTQTPRYLIKTRGQQVTLSCSPISGHRSVSWYQQTPGQGLQFLFEYFSETQRNKGNFPGRFSGRQFSNSRSEMNVSTLELGDSALYLCASRVVSGRADTQYFGPGTRLTVL.